The 17 T cell receptor beta chains listed next were all sequenced from one sample in a study of identical twins. TCRdb used MiXCR to reprocess the 5' RACE reads, holding one entry per CDR3 protein. The repertoire holds about 720,000 distinct CDR3 sequences, with less than 10% as singletons. The sample was also linked to a second study, of yellow fever vaccine responses in identical twins.

What was sequenced was PBMCs. All receptors derive from a woman between 18 and 30 years old in good health.

The gene calls are TRBV3-1 and TRBJ2-2; TRBD1 aligns across 7 bases. CDR3 length equals 16 residues. Germline CDR1 LGHDT, CDR2 YNNKEL (reference sequence). The J segment lost 1 base and the V segment lost 4 bases, leaving 6 bases of the junction unmatched. The CDR3 region has the DNA TGTGCCAGCAGCCTACAGGGGCCCGGGAACACCGGGGAGCTGTTTTTT. This gives the protein CASSLQGPGNTGELFF.

This clonotype has a count of ten or more. The V call is TRBV5-1, the J call TRBJ2-3; 7 bases map to TRBD2. J was trimmed by 0 bases and V by 1 base; bases with no gene match: 2. This CDR3 is built from 15 residues. In germline, CDR1 is SGHRS, CDR2 YFSETQ. CDR3 amino acids: CASSLTGLSTDTQYF. CDR3 coding DNA: TGCGCCAGCAGCTTGACGGGACTAAGCACAGATACGCAGTATTTT.

The sample holds many counts of this clonotype. This chain uses TRBV11-2 with TRBJ2-1; no reliable D call. Looked up from germline, CDR1 is SGHAT and CDR2 is FQNNGV. The CDR3 sequence is 16 residues long. Trimming pared 9 bases from V and 0 bases from J, leaving 18 bases between. In DNA form, the CDR3 reads TGTGCCAGTTCTAGGCGCCAGATTACCTCCTACAATGAGCAGTTCTTC. It is translated as CASSRRQITSYNEQFF.

This clonotype showed up many times. This chain connects TRBV12-3 or TRBV12-4 to TRBJ1-2, with no clear D. The ends were cut back, 5 bases at V and 4 bases at J, with 17 bases in the middle. This CDR3 has 15 residues. The CDR3 loop is CASSPERKVSYGYTF. The CDR3 bases are TGTGCCAGCAGTCCCGAGAGAAAAGTTAGCTATGGCTACACCTTC.

The rearrangement joins TRBV4-1 to TRBJ2-5, with D unresolved. CDR3 size: 14 residues. Between the trimmed V and J ends, which lost 1 base and 0 bases, there was a span of 6 bases. Germline V gene sequence: CDR1 MGHRA, CDR2 YSYEKL. As DNA, the CDR3 is TGCGCCAGCAGCCAAGGCTCTAACCAAGAGACCCAGTACTTC. Translated, it gives CASSQGSNQETQYF.

In this sample, this clonotype turned up a few times. The rearrangement links TRBV3-1 to TRBJ1-2; no firm D call. The CDR3 totals 14 residues. Germline loops: CDR1 LGHDT, CDR2 YNNKEL (reference sequence). Trimming pared 3 bases from V and 8 bases from J, leaving 16 bases between. Here the CDR3 reads CASSQGQFVGGYTF. In nucleotides, the CDR3 is TGTGCCAGCAGCCAGGGTCAATTCGTAGGCGGCTACACCTTC.

The chain carries TRBV5-1 and TRBJ2-3; 9 nucleotides align to TRBD1. V shed 4 bases and J 2 bases; nucleotides not matched to a gene: 8. This CDR3 is 16 amino acids long. The germline gives CDR1 SGHRS, CDR2 YFSETQ. DNA for the CDR3: TGCGCCAGCAGCGCTGGGGACAGGGCATCCACAGATACGCAGTATTTT. Protein product: CASSAGDRASTDTQYF.

This clonotype was detected a few times. V is TRBV5-1 and J is TRBJ2-5; 8 bases are shared with TRBD2. Germline CDR1 is SGHRS and CDR2 is YFSETQ. The CDR3 is 14 amino acids. Germline trimming cut 6 bases from V and 1 base from J; bases unmatched to any gene: 5. Written as DNA, the CDR3 is TGCGCCAGCACCCATAGCGGGGTCCAAGAGACCCAGTACTTC. Amino acids: CASTHSGVQETQYF.

This clonotype was seen more than once but under ten times. The chain uses TRBV20-1 and TRBJ2-7, with 8 bases lining up with TRBD2. Per the germline V gene, CDR1 is DFQATT and CDR2 is SNEGSKA (reference sequence). J was trimmed by 0 bases and V by 5 bases; bases with no gene match: 6. This CDR3 is built from 14 residues. In nucleotides, the CDR3 is TGCAGTGCTTATAGCGGGGAAAACTCCTACGAGCAGTACTTC. Its protein product is CSAYSGENSYEQYF.

This clonotype has only a few counts. This sequence joins TRBV29-1 and TRBJ2-7; 11 nucleotides line up with TRBD2. With 4 bases clipped from V and 0 bases from J, the junction kept 17 bases outside the gene matches. CDR3 length: 19 amino acids. Germline CDR1 reads SQVTM; CDR2 reads ANQGSEA. The CDR3 loop reads CSVGVRTSGGIFSSYEQYF. The CDR3 nucleotides read TGCAGCGTTGGAGTCCGAACTAGCGGGGGAATTTTTAGCTCCTACGAGCAGTACTTC.

This clonotype was picked up a small number of times. The chain links TRBV7-2 to TRBJ2-5, with 7 bases matching TRBD1. The V segment lost 6 bases and the J segment 6 bases; nucleotides outside the gene matches: 7. The CDR3 spans 13 residues. The germline CDR1 and CDR2 sequences are SGHTA and FQGNSA. Here the CDR3 reads CASRPTGRKTQYF. CDR3 DNA sequence: TGTGCCAGCAGACCGACAGGGCGGAAGACCCAGTACTTC.

There are many counts of this clonotype. This chain uses TRBV7-3 with TRBJ2-1, with D tentatively TRBD1 or TRBD2 (5 bases each). The CDR3 is 13 residues long. Trimming removed 4 bases from V and 9 bases from J, with 13 bases in between. The germline V gene encodes CDR1 SGHTA and CDR2 FQGTGA. This chain's CDR3 is CASSSLYGAEQFF. DNA for the CDR3: TGTGCCAGCAGCTCGCTTTACGGGGCTGAGCAGTTCTTC.

V gene TRBV7-9 combines with J gene TRBJ2-2; the match to TRBD1 covers 7 bases. This CDR3 contains 16 residues. J was trimmed by 3 bases and V by 2 bases; bases with no gene match: 6. The germline V gene encodes CDR1 SEHNR and CDR2 FQNEAQ (reference sequence). The CDR3 loop reads CASSLLSQGDTGELFF. CDR3 nucleotide sequence: TGTGCCAGCAGCTTACTGTCCCAGGGGGACACCGGGGAGCTGTTTTTT.

This clonotype appeared many times. The CDR3 DNA sequence: TGCGCCAGCAGCCAAGAAGGCCTAGCGGGACGTCCAGATACGCAGTATTTT. It specifies CASSQEGLAGRPDTQYF. The rearrangement joins TRBV4-3 to TRBJ2-3; the match to TRBD2 covers 9 bases. The V gene's germline CDR1 is LGHNA and CDR2 YSLEER. Germline trimming cut 0 bases from V and 4 bases from J; bases unmatched to any gene: 8. The CDR3 has 17 residues.

This clonotype has at least ten counts. The V and J genes are TRBV21-1 and TRBJ2-1; the table's D call TRBD1 went unverified against the DNA. TRBV21-1 is reported as a pseudogene. The CDR3 is 19 amino acids. CDR3 nucleotides: TGTGCCAGCAGCAAAGTCACTAGCCCGGACAGGGGGCCTTACAATGAGCAGTTCTTC. It specifies CASSKVTSPDRGPYNEQFF.

This clonotype was observed many times. The V gene is TRBV20-1, the J gene TRBJ1-5, with 11 bases fitting TRBD1. Germline V lookup: CDR1 DFQATT, CDR2 SNEGSKA (reference sequence). The CDR3 sequence is 14 residues long. Trimming took 5 bases from V and 6 from J; bases not matched to a gene: 6. The CDR3 loop reads CSALGQGGVQPQHF. In DNA, the CDR3 is TGCAGTGCTTTGGGACAGGGGGGCGTTCAGCCCCAGCATTTT.

This clonotype was detected a few times. J is TRBJ2-1 and V is TRBV20-1, with a possible D match to TRBD1 (6 bases). This CDR3 contains 14 residues. The germline V and J ends were trimmed by 3 bases and 8 bases, with 17 bases remaining between them. Germline lookup yields CDR1 DFQATT and CDR2 SNEGSKA (reference sequence). In nucleotides, the CDR3 is TGCAGTGCTAGCCTTGGTCCACAGGGCCATGAGCAGTTCTTC. Translated: CSASLGPQGHEQFF.